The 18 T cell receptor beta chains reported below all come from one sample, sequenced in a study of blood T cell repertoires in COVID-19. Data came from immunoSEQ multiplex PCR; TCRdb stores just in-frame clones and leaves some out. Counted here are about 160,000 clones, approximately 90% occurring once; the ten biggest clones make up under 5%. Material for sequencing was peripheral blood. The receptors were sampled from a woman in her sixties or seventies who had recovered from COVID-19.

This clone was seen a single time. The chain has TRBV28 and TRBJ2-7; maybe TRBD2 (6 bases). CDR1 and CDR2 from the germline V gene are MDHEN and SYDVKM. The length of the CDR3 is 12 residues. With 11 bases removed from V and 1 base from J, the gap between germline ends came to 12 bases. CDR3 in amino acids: CAGGVSSYEQYF. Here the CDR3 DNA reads TGTGCCGGAGGGGTATCGTCCTACGAGCAGTACTTC.

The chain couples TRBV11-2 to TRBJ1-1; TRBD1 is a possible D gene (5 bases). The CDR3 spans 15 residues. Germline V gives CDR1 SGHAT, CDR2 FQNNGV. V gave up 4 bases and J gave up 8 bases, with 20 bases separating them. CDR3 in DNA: TGTGCCAGCAGCTACTTTGGGGTTAGGGACTACGAAGCTTTCTTT. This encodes CASSYFGVRDYEAFF.

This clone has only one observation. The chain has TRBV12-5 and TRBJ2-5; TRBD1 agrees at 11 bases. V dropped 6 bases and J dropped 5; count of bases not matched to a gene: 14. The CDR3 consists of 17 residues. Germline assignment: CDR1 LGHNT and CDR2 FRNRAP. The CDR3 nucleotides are TGTGCTAGTGGCAACCCTCGGGGACAGGGGGTAGGGGAGACCCAGTACTTC. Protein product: CASGNPRGQGVGETQYF.

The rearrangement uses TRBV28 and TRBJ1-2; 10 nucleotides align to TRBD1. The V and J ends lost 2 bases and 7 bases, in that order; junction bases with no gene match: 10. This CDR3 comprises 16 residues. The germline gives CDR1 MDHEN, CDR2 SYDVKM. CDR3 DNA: TGTGCCAGCAGTTTAAGGTTTCCGGGGACAGGGGTTGGCTACACCTTC. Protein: CASSLRFPGTGVGYTF.

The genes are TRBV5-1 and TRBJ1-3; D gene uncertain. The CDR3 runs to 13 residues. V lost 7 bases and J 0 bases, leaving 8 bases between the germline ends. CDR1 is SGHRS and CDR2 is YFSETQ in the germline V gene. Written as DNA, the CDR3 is TGCGCCAGCGCGTCATTCTCTGGAAACACCATATATTTT. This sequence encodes CASASFSGNTIYF.

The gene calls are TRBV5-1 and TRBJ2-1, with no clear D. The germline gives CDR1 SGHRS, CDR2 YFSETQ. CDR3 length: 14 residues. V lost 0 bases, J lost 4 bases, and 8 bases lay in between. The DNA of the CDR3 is TGCGCCAGCAGCTTGGGTCTCGAGTACAATGAGCAGTTCTTC. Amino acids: CASSLGLEYNEQFF.

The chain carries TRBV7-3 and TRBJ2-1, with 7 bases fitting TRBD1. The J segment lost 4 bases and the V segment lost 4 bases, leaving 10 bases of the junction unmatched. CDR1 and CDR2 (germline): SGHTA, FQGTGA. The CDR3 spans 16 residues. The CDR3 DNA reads TGTGCCAGCAGCTCGGCGCCGGGACAGATATACAATGAGCAGTTCTTC. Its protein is CASSSAPGQIYNEQFF. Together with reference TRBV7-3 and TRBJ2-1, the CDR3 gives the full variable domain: GAGVSQTPSNKVTEKGKYVELRCDPISGHTALYWYRQSLGQGPEFLIYFQGTGAADDSGLPNDRFFAVRPEGSVSTLKIQRTERGDSAVYLCASSSAPGQIYNEQFFGPGTRLTVL.

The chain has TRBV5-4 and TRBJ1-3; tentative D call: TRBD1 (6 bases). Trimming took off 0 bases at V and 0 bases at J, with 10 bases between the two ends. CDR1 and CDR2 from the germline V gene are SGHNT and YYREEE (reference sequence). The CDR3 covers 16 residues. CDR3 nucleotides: TGTGCCAGCAGCTTGGGGCAGGGGAGCTCTGGAAACACCATATATTTT. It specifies CASSLGQGSSGNTIYF.

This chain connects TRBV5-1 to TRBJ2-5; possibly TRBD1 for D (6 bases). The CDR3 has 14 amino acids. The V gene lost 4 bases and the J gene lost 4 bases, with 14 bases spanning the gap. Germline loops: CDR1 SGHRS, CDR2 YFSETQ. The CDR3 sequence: CASSPDRIGETQYF. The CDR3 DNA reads TGCGCCAGCAGCCCCGACAGGATCGGAGAGACCCAGTACTTC.

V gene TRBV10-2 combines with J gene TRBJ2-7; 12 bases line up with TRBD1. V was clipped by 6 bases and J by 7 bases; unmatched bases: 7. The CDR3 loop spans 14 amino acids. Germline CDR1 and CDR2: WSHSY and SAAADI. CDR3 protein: CASSPGQGAREQYF. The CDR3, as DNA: TGCGCCAGCAGCCCGGGACAGGGGGCTCGTGAGCAGTACTTC.

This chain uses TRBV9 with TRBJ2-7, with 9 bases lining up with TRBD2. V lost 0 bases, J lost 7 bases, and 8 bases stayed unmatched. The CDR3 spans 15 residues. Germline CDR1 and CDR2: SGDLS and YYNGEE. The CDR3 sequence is CASSVDFAGGREQYF. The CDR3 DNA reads TGTGCCAGCAGCGTAGATTTTGCGGGGGGGCGTGAGCAGTACTTC.

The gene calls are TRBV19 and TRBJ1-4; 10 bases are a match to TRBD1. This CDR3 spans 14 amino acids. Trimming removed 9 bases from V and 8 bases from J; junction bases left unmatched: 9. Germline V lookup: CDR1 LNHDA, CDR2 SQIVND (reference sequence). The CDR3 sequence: CASGTGAAGEKLFF. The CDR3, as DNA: TGTGCCAGCGGGACAGGGGCCGCTGGGGAAAAACTGTTTTTT.

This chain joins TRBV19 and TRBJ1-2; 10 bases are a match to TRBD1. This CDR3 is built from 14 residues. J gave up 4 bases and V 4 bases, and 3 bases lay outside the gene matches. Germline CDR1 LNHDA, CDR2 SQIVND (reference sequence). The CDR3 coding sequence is TGTGCCAGTAGTAGCCGGGACAGGGGCTATGGCTACACCTTC. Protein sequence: CASSSRDRGYGYTF.

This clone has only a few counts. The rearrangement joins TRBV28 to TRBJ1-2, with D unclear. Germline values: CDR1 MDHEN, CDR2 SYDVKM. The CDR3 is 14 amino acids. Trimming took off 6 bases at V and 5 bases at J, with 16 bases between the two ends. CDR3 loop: CASSSTIRGYGYTF. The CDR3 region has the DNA TGTGCCAGCAGCTCAACAATAAGAGGGTATGGCTACACCTTC.

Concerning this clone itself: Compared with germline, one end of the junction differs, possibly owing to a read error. The CDR3 region has the DNA TGTGCCAGCAACAGGGGAACCTACAATGAGCAGCTCTTC. It is translated as CASNRGTYNEQLF. The chain uses TRBV3-1 (or the pseudogene TRBV3-2) and TRBJ2-1, with 7 positions matching TRBD1. CDR3 size: 13 residues. The germline V gene encodes CDR1 LGHDT and CDR2 YNNKEL (reference sequence).

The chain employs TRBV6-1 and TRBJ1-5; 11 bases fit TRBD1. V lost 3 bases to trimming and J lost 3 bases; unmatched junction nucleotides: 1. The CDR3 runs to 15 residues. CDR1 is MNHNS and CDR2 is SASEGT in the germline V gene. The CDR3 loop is CASSDGQGANQPQHF. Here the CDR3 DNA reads TGTGCCAGCAGTGACGGACAGGGGGCCAATCAGCCCCAGCATTTT.

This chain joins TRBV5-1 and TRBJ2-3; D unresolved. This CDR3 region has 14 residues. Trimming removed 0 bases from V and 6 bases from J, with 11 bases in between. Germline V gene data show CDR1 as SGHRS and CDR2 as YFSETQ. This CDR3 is CASSLGTAPDTQYF. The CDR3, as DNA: TGCGCCAGCAGCTTGGGAACAGCTCCGGATACGCAGTATTTT.

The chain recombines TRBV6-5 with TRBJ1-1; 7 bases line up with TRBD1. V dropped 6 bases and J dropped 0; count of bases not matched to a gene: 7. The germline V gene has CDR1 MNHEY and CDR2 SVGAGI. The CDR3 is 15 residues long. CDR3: CASRVGTVMNTEAFF. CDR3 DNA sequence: TGTGCCAGCAGGGTCGGGACAGTAATGAACACTGAAGCTTTCTTT.